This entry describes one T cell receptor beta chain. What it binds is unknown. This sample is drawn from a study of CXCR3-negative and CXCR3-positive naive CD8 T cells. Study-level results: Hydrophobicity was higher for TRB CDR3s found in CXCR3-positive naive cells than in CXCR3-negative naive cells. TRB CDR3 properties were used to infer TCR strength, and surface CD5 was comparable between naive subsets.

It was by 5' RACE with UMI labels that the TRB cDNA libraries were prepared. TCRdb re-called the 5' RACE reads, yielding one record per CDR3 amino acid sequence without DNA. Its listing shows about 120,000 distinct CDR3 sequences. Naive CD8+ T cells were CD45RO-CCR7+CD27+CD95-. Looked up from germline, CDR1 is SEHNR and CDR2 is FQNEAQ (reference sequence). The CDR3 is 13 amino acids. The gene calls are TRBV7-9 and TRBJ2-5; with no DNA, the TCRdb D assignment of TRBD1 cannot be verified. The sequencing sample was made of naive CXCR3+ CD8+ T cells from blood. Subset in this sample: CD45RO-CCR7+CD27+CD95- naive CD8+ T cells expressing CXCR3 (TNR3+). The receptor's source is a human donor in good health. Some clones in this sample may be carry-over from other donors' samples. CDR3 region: CASSQPGAQTQYF.